One and the same sample provided the 5 T cell receptor beta chains below, sequenced in a study of cytomegalovirus exposure and HLA in healthy donors. Primers for the PCR totalled 60 Vbeta and 13 Jbeta. The table came from immunoSEQ multiplex PCR; TCRdb's copy has only in-frame clones and leaves some out. The sample holds 90,000 to 150,000 clones, over 70% seen once. Sequenced sample: PBMCs. The receptor source for this set is a woman between 35 and 50 years old in good health and CMV-seropositive.

V gene TRBV19 combines with J gene TRBJ1-1; D is undetermined. Germline V gives CDR1 LNHDA, CDR2 SQIVND (reference sequence). Trimming removed 6 bases from V and 1 base from J, with 3 bases in between. The CDR3 is made up of 11 amino acids. The CDR3 sequence is CASRRNTEAFF. CDR3 sequence (DNA): TGTGCCAGTAGGAGGAACACTGAAGCTTTCTTT.

This chain connects TRBV30 to TRBJ2-1; TRBD2 is a possible D gene (6 bases). CDR1 is GTSNPN, CDR2 SVGIG, per germline (reference sequence). The CDR3 has 14 amino acids. The CDR3 reads CATERNGTQNEQFF. The CDR3 nucleotides read TGTGCGACGGAACGTAACGGGACTCAAAATGAGCAGTTCTTC.

With respect to this clone: Mismatch with germline at one junction end may stem from a read error. Other DNA sequences in this specimen translate into the identical CDR3. The chain employs TRBV6-7 and TRBJ2-3, with D maybe TRBD2 (6 bases). TRBV6-7 is filed as an ORF, its function uncertain. The CDR3 is 15 residues long. The DNA of the CDR3 is TGTGCCAGCAGCTACTCCCCCCCCCGGGGGGATACGCAGTATTTT. Protein product: CASSYSPPRGDTQYF.

The rearrangement uses TRBV19 and TRBJ2-4, with TRBD1 matching 7 bases. This CDR3 contains 17 residues. With 3 bases clipped from V and 3 bases from J, the junction kept 11 bases outside the gene matches. Germline V gene sequence: CDR1 LNHDA, CDR2 SQIVND (reference sequence). DNA for the CDR3: TGTGCCAGTAGTATGATAGGGGGCGCGCAGCACAAAAACATTCAGTACTTC. This sequence encodes CASSMIGGAQHKNIQYF. The whole variable domain, filled in from reference TRBV19 and TRBJ2-4, reads DGGITQSPKYLFRKEGQNVTLSCEQNLNHDAMYWYRQDPGQGLRLIYYSQIVNDFQKGDIAEGYSVSREKKESFPLTVTSAQKNPTAFYLCASSMIGGAQHKNIQYFGAGTRLSVL.

The chain carries TRBV7-9 and TRBJ1-6; TRBD1 matches 7 bases. The junction had 5 bases not matched to a gene; V was cut back by 5 bases and J by 4 bases. Germline V gene sequence: CDR1 SEHNR, CDR2 FQNEAQ (reference sequence). The CDR3 totals 15 residues. The CDR3 sequence: CASSTGTVYNSPLHF. For the CDR3, the DNA is TGTGCCAGCAGCACAGGGACAGTATATAATTCACCCCTCCACTTT.